This entry lists 29 T cell receptor beta chains sequenced from one sample in a study of T-cell reconstitution after alpha-beta-depleted transplantation in children. Unique molecular identifiers were built into the TCRbeta library. TCRdb independently ran MiXCR on the PCR reads; one entry per CDR3 protein. The table records roughly 70,000 distinct CDR3 sequences, roughly 4.4% of them present only once. The specimen comprised PBMCs, mostly from graft donor cells, sampled 180 days after TCRalphabeta/CD19-depleted stem cell transplant. Receptors were obtained from a boy less than two years old who had a stem cell transplant for acute myeloid leukemia, so the T cells may come from the graft donor.

This clonotype occurred many times. This chain connects TRBV7-2 to TRBJ2-3; 8 bases fit TRBD2. The CDR3 has 17 residues. The germline V gene has CDR1 SGHTA and CDR2 FQGNSA. V shed 0 bases, J shed 4 bases, and the junction held 9 bases outside the gene matches. DNA of the CDR3: TGTGCCAGCAGCTTAGCGGGTAGCGGGGTCACCCCAGATACGCAGTATTTT. Its protein product is CASSLAGSGVTPDTQYF.

This clonotype was observed at least ten times. The J gene is TRBJ2-7, the V gene TRBV6-5; D remains ambiguous. Between the trimmed V and J ends, which lost 4 bases and 3 bases, there was a span of 16 bases. The CDR3 has 15 amino acids. Germline V CDR1 and CDR2: MNHEY, SVGAGI. The CDR3 region has the DNA TGTGCCAGCAGTTTTAGGACGGGCGGTGTCTACGAGCAGTACGTC. Amino acids: CASSFRTGGVYEQYV.

V gene TRBV6-5 combines with J gene TRBJ2-6; D call uncertain. Germline V gives CDR1 MNHEY, CDR2 SVGAGI. V lost 2 bases, J lost 6 bases, and 8 bases lay in between. There are 14 residues in the CDR3. CDR3 protein: CASSYQLKANVLTF. The CDR3 DNA sequence: TGTGCCAGCAGTTACCAACTGAAGGCCAACGTCCTGACTTTC.

At least ten counts were recorded for this clonotype. J is TRBJ1-4 and V is TRBV30; D call uncertain. CDR3 length: 13 amino acids. Trimming took 4 bases from V and 3 from J, leaving 9 bases between them. Germline CDR1 reads GTSNPN; CDR2 reads SVGIG (reference sequence). CDR3 nucleotide sequence: TGTGCCTGGACCTCTTCCGCTAATGAAAAACTGTTTTTT. Translating gives CAWTSSANEKLFF.

CDR3 DNA: TGCGCCAGCAGCCAAGCAACGGGGGGCTATGGCTACACCTTC. It yields the protein CASSQATGGYGYTF. The rearrangement uses TRBV4-1 and TRBJ1-2; maybe TRBD1 (5 bases). Trimming stripped 1 base from V and 4 bases from J, with 10 bases between. Germline-derived CDR1 and CDR2 are MGHRA and YSYEKL. The CDR3 covers 14 residues.

This clonotype has ten or more counts. The rearrangement uses TRBV12-3 or TRBV12-4 and TRBJ2-1; no firm D call. The CDR3 is 12 residues long. V lost 0 bases and J lost 6, with 3 bases in between. CDR3 loop: CASSLAPNEQFF. CDR3 bases: TGTGCCAGCAGTTTAGCCCCCAATGAGCAGTTCTTC.

This clonotype was counted a few times. The V gene is TRBV23-1, the J gene TRBJ1-5; D gene uncertain. TRBV23-1 qualifies as an ORF whose function is uncertain. The V gene lost 0 bases and the J gene lost 6 bases, with 12 bases spanning the gap. The CDR3 is made up of 15 amino acids. The CDR3 loop is CASSQSRVFGQPQHF. CDR3 nucleotide sequence: TGCGCCAGCAGTCAATCTAGGGTGTTCGGTCAGCCCCAGCATTTT.

This clonotype was detected many times. The rearrangement uses TRBV20-1 and TRBJ2-2, with D unresolved. This CDR3 comprises 14 residues. Deletions cut 1 base from V and 6 bases from J, with 12 bases between. CDR1 DFQATT and CDR2 SNEGSKA come from the germline V gene (reference sequence). The CDR3 spells CSARVGRLAGELFF. The CDR3 nucleotides are TGCAGTGCTAGAGTCGGGCGTCTCGCCGGGGAGCTGTTTTTT.

This clonotype was seen a handful of times. One junction end does not reproduce the germline sequence, and a read error may be involved. The chain joins TRBV4-2 to TRBJ1-2, with a weak D call TRBD1 (6 bases). The CDR3 covers 15 residues. Germline lookup yields CDR1 LGHNA and CDR2 YNFKEQ. CDR3 in amino acids: CASSPGETNRVSLSF. The CDR3, as DNA: TGTGCCAGCAGCCCTGGGGAAACGAACAGGGTCTCGCTCTCCTTC.

This clonotype appeared many times. The genes are TRBV7-9 and TRBJ2-3; no reliable D call. The CDR3 consists of 12 residues. V shed 0 bases and J shed 6 bases, with 4 bases lying between them. CDR1 is SEHNR and CDR2 is FQNEAQ in the germline V gene (reference sequence). The CDR3 coding sequence is TGTGCCAGCAGCTTAGCTTTGGATACGCAGTATTTT. Translated: CASSLALDTQYF.

This clonotype was observed many times. The V call is TRBV12-3 or TRBV12-4, the J call TRBJ1-4; 7 nucleotides match TRBD1. The CDR3 loop spans 16 amino acids. J was trimmed by 8 bases and V by 3 bases; bases with no gene match: 12. The CDR3 coding sequence is TGTGCCAGCAGTTTCCGCCCGCAGATCAGGGGGGAAAAACTGTTTTTT. As protein: CASSFRPQIRGEKLFF.

This clonotype was counted at least ten times. The gene calls are TRBV24-1 and TRBJ2-2; D may be TRBD1 (6 bases). Looked up from germline, CDR1 is KGHDR and CDR2 is SFDVKD. V shed 2 bases and J shed 1 base, with 10 bases lying between them. The CDR3 covers 16 residues. The CDR3 DNA follows: TGTGCCACCAGTGATTCCCTGGGACAGAACACCGGGGAGCTGTTTTTT. Its translation is CATSDSLGQNTGELFF.

At least ten counts were recorded for this clonotype. This sequence joins TRBV5-1 and TRBJ2-3; either TRBD1 or TRBD2 may fit D (5 bases each). From germline, CDR1 is SGHRS and CDR2 YFSETQ. The CDR3 runs 16 residues. V was pared by 0 bases and J by 1 base, with 12 bases between. DNA of the CDR3: TGCGCCAGCAGCTTGGGGGGGACGATACGCACAGATACGCAGTATTTT. Translation gives CASSLGGTIRTDTQYF.

This clonotype was seen ten or more times. The CDR3 reads CASSYSDNSNQPQHF. The CDR3 nucleotides read TGTGCCAGCAGCTACTCGGACAATTCCAATCAGCCCCAGCATTTT. The genes are TRBV7-2 and TRBJ1-5; tentatively, D is TRBD1 (5 bases). Trimming shortened V by 4 bases and J by 3 bases, and 13 bases separated the two germline ends. Per germline, CDR1 SGHTA and CDR2 FQGNSA. This CDR3 spans 15 amino acids.

This clonotype was counted many times. This chain connects TRBV10-3 to TRBJ1-2; D not certain. Trimming shortened V by 2 bases and J by 3 bases, and 10 bases separated the two germline ends. The CDR3 is 14 amino acids. CDR1 and CDR2 from the germline V gene are ENHRY and SYGVKD. The CDR3 sequence is CAISEMGVDYGYTF. CDR3 DNA: TGTGCCATCAGTGAGATGGGAGTTGACTATGGCTACACCTTC.

Many counts were recorded for this clonotype. The chain has TRBV5-5 and TRBJ2-5; D not resolved. V was trimmed by 3 bases and J by 1 base, leaving 7 bases between them. Germline loops: CDR1 SGHKS, CDR2 YYEKEE (reference sequence). The CDR3 totals 13 residues. DNA for the CDR3: TGTGCCAGCAGCTCTCGGACCCAAGAGACCCAGTACTTC. Protein: CASSSRTQETQYF.

In this sample, this clonotype turned up many times. This chain uses TRBV9 with TRBJ2-2; D may correspond to TRBD1 or TRBD2 (6 bases each). Trimming cost V 5 bases and J 7 bases, with 15 bases left between them. The CDR3 runs 14 residues. Per the germline V gene, CDR1 is SGDLS and CDR2 is YYNGEE. CDR3 residues: CASRRDTYVGELFF. In nucleotides, the CDR3 is TGTGCCAGCAGGCGGGACACCTACGTCGGGGAGCTGTTTTTT.

This clonotype was found many times. The V gene is TRBV29-1, the J gene TRBJ2-4; D perhaps matches TRBD2 (6 bases). V was trimmed by 5 bases and J by 9 bases, leaving 20 bases between them. The germline CDR1 and CDR2 sequences are SQVTM and ANQGSEA. The CDR3 is made up of 14 amino acids. In nucleotides, the CDR3 is TGCAGCGTTCGAAGGGAGGCCGTGGAGGGCATTCAGTACTTC. Protein sequence: CSVRREAVEGIQYF.

This clonotype was counted at least ten times. The J gene is TRBJ2-3, the V gene TRBV20-1, with a weak D call TRBD1 (6 bases). V gave up 4 bases and J gave up 3 bases, with 14 bases separating them. The CDR3 runs 14 residues. From germline, CDR1 is DFQATT and CDR2 SNEGSKA (reference sequence). The CDR3 protein is CSAIPGQGTDTQYF. The CDR3 region has the DNA TGCAGTGCTATTCCGGGCCAGGGGACAGATACGCAGTATTTT.

This clonotype was recorded at least ten times. V usage is TRBV20-1 and J usage is TRBJ2-2; 8 nucleotides line up with TRBD1. V lost 3 bases and J lost 2; bases outside the gene matches: 5. This CDR3 has 15 residues. The germline gives CDR1 DFQATT, CDR2 SNEGSKA (reference sequence). The CDR3 bases are TGCAGTGCTAGGAGGGCAGGGGGCAACACCGGGGAGCTGTTTTTT. This gives the protein CSARRAGGNTGELFF.

This clonotype appeared many times. This chain uses TRBV7-2 with TRBJ1-2, with D unclear. CDR1 is SGHTA, CDR2 FQGNSA, per germline. CDR3 length: 15 residues. Trimming stripped 2 bases from V and 5 bases from J, with 15 bases between. CDR3 in amino acids: CASSLQSWGGYGYTF. CDR3 nucleotides: TGTGCCAGCAGCTTACAAAGCTGGGGAGGTTATGGCTACACCTTC.

This clonotype was recorded many times. V gene TRBV6-5 combines with J gene TRBJ2-7, with 7 nucleotides matching TRBD1. The CDR3 consists of 11 residues. Germline V lookup: CDR1 MNHEY, CDR2 SVGAGI. The trim removed 6 bases at V and 5 bases at J, leaving 1 base unmatched. In DNA, the CDR3 is TGTGCCAGCAGAACAGGGGACGAGCAGTACTTC. Translation: CASRTGDEQYF.

This clonotype was counted ten times or more. The rearrangement uses TRBV20-1 and TRBJ2-5; 7 bases align to TRBD1. Germline V gene data show CDR1 as DFQATT and CDR2 as SNEGSKA (reference sequence). V was clipped by 1 base and J by 5 bases; unmatched bases: 7. This CDR3 comprises 14 residues. In DNA form, the CDR3 reads TGCAGTGCTAGAGCGGACAGGCCCGGGGAGACCCAGTACTTC. Its protein is CSARADRPGETQYF.

This clonotype was counted at least ten times. CDR3 sequence: CAWSDLNTEAFF. For the CDR3, the DNA is TGTGCCTGGAGTGACCTGAACACTGAAGCTTTCTTT. The chain has TRBV30 and TRBJ1-1, with D unclear. The CDR3 runs to 12 residues. V lost 1 base and J 0 bases, leaving 3 bases between the germline ends. Germline loops: CDR1 GTSNPN, CDR2 SVGIG (reference sequence). Full variable domain (outside the CDR3, taken from reference TRBV30 and TRBJ1-1): SQTIHQWPATLVQPVGSPLSLECTVEGTSNPNLYWYRQAAGRGLQLLFYSVGIGQISSEVPQNLSASRPQDRQFILSSKKLLLSDSGFYLCAWSDLNTEAFFGQGTRLTVV.

The rearrangement links TRBV28 to TRBJ1-2, with D uncertain. This CDR3 has 11 amino acids. From germline, CDR1 is MDHEN and CDR2 SYDVKM. Trimming stripped 10 bases from V and 12 bases from J, with 18 bases between. In DNA form, the CDR3 reads TGTGCCATGGGTTACACCGGTGGGGACACCTTC. Translating it yields CAMGYTGGDTF.

This clonotype occurred many times. The V call is TRBV24-1, the J call TRBJ1-1; 10 bases fit TRBD1. The CDR3 is made up of 14 amino acids. Trimming took 5 bases from V and 11 from J; bases not matched to a gene: 10. In germline, CDR1 is KGHDR, CDR2 SFDVKD. Here the CDR3 DNA reads TGTGCCACCAGTGGACCCCGGGACAGGGGTCGGGCTTTCTTT. Translated: CATSGPRDRGRAFF.

Ten or more counts support this clonotype. This chain links TRBV19 with TRBJ2-3; TRBD1 or TRBD2 may be the D gene (5 bases each). Trimming shortened V by 6 bases and J by 4 bases, and 11 bases separated the two germline ends. The CDR3 totals 13 residues. The germline CDR1 and CDR2 sequences are LNHDA and SQIVND (reference sequence). CDR3 loop: CASRGTTSDTQYF. The CDR3 nucleotides read TGTGCCAGTAGGGGGACGACCTCAGATACGCAGTATTTT.

This clonotype appeared many times. The V call is TRBV12-3 or TRBV12-4, the J call TRBJ1-4; 7 positions match TRBD1. This CDR3 has 17 residues. With 3 bases clipped from V and 3 bases from J, the junction kept 10 bases outside the gene matches. CDR3 in DNA: TGTGCCAGCAGTTTTGGGACAGCAGAGCCGGCTAATGAAAAACTGTTTTTT. This gives the protein CASSFGTAEPANEKLFF.

This clonotype was counted at least ten times. The chain is built from TRBV20-1 and TRBJ2-7; tentatively, D is TRBD1 (5 bases). Germline CDR1 and CDR2: DFQATT and SNEGSKA (reference sequence). This CDR3 region has 13 residues. Trimming stripped 1 base from V and 1 base from J, with 8 bases between. Written as DNA, the CDR3 is TGCAGTGCTAGAGGCGACAGTTCCTACGAGCAGTACTTC. Protein: CSARGDSSYEQYF.